Below are 2 T cell receptor beta chains sequenced from a single sample in a study of cytotoxic CD8 clonotypes in ibrutinib-treated CLL. The assay was immunoSEQ multiplex PCR, and TCRdb's table has in-frame clones only and misses some. The table has about 130,000 clones, 79% seen once; the top ten hold around 13%. Material: PBMCs, obtained after 12 months of ibrutinib treatment. Source of these receptors: a human donor with chronic lymphocytic leukemia.

The chain links TRBV7-2 to TRBJ2-7, with D tentatively TRBD2 (5 bases). The CDR3 covers 13 residues. V was shortened by 5 bases and J by 6 bases, with 14 bases between the two germline ends. In germline, CDR1 is SGHTA, CDR2 FQGNSA. CDR3 residues: CASSPSGDREQYF. In DNA, the CDR3 is TGTGCCAGCAGCCCCTCCGGGGATCGCGAGCAGTACTTC.

V gene TRBV5-1 combines with J gene TRBJ2-7, with 15 bases fitting TRBD2. The germline V gene encodes CDR1 SGHRS and CDR2 YFSETQ. This CDR3 contains 17 residues. The V gene end was trimmed by 2 bases and the J gene end by 5 bases; junction bases not matched to a gene: 8. Written as DNA, the CDR3 is TGCGCCAGCAGCTTCACCCCGGGACTAGCGGGAGGTCACGAGCAGTACTTC. Residues: CASSFTPGLAGGHEQYF.